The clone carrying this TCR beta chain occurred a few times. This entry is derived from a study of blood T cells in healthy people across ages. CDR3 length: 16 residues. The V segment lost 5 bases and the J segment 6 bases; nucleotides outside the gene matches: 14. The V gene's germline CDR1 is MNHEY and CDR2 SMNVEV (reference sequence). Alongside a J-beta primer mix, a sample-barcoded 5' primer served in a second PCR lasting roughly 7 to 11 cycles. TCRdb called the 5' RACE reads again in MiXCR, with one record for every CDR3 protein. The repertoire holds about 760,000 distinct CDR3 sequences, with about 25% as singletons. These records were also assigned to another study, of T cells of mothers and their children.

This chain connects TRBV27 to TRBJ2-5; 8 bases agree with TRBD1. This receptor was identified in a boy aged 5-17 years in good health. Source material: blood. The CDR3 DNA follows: TGTGCCAGCAGTCCGAGCCTCGCCAGGGGGCAAAAGACCCAGTACTTC. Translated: CASSPSLARGQKTQYF.